Below, 14 T cell receptor beta chains from the same sample are listed, as sequenced in a study of OX40 agonist ivuxolimab in advanced cancers. The library was obtained by the immunoSEQ multiplex PCR assay. TCRdb limited this immuneACCESS table to in-frame rearrangements with V and J called. A share of clones is missing; checked studies link under half to unresolved V genes, and the rest is unexplained. A total of around 140,000 clones appear in this sample, 85% to 95% of them only once. Roughly 1% of the sample rests with the top ten. The sample was CD4+ or CD8+ T cells sorted from blood, taken in a trial of the OX40 agonist ivuxolimab. Receptors were obtained from an adult with an advanced solid tumor such as melanoma, head and neck, liver or kidney cancer.

The chain combines TRBV28 with TRBJ2-7; D gene ambiguous. CDR3 length equals 12 residues. Germline V gene sequence: CDR1 MDHEN, CDR2 SYDVKM. Deletions cut 6 bases from V and 9 bases from J, with 15 bases between. The CDR3 DNA follows: TGTGCCAGCAGGGGCACCCTAAAAGGGCAGTACTTC. This gives the protein CASRGTLKGQYF.

This chain connects TRBV11-2 to TRBJ2-2, with 8 bases aligning to TRBD1. Germline trimming cut 8 bases from V and 4 bases from J; bases unmatched to any gene: 6. This CDR3 contains 14 residues. Germline lookup yields CDR1 SGHAT and CDR2 FQNNGV. The CDR3 nucleotides are TGTGCCAGCCGCAGGGGGCGCAGCACCGGGGAGCTGTTTTTT. It yields the protein CASRRGRSTGELFF.

This clone has a single count. The chain uses TRBV5-8 and TRBJ2-1, with D unresolved. The ends were cut back, 5 bases at V and 13 bases at J, with 19 bases in the middle. CDR1 is SGHTS, CDR2 YDEGEE, per germline. CDR3 length equals 13 residues. This chain's CDR3 is CASRTVGYPTQFF. For the CDR3, the DNA is TGTGCCAGCAGAACGGTTGGCTATCCGACCCAGTTCTTC.

The rearrangement uses TRBV6-5 and TRBJ1-6; D may be TRBD1 (6 bases). This CDR3 has 16 residues. The germline gives CDR1 MNHEY, CDR2 SVGAGI. V lost 2 bases to trimming and J lost 6 bases, with 14 bases between them. The CDR3 nucleotides are TGTGCCAGCAGTTACAGGCAAACAGGGTTTAATTCACCCCTCCACTTT. Translating gives CASSYRQTGFNSPLHF.

The rearrangement links TRBV7-2 to TRBJ1-2; the D gene is possibly TRBD1 (5 bases). V was trimmed by 5 bases and J by 5 bases, leaving 12 bases between them. Germline assignment: CDR1 SGHTA and CDR2 FQGNSA. The CDR3 is made up of 13 amino acids. CDR3 sequence reads: CASSTTVRYGYTF. DNA of the CDR3: TGTGCCAGCAGCACGACAGTTAGGTATGGCTACACCTTC.

This clone showed up just once. The chain is built from TRBV19 and TRBJ1-2; a possible D gene is TRBD1 (5 bases). The CDR3 consists of 16 residues. V lost 2 bases, J lost 3 bases, and 16 bases lay in between. CDR1 is LNHDA, CDR2 SQIVND, per germline (reference sequence). For the CDR3, the DNA is TGTGCCAGTAGTATACTGGGGCCCCCCGGGGACTATGGCTACACCTTC. This translates into CASSILGPPGDYGYTF.

CDR3 in DNA: TGCGCCAGCAGCCCCGGGGCCGTCCTCAATGAAAAACTGTTTTTT. Residues: CASSPGAVLNEKLFF. The rearrangement links TRBV5-1 to TRBJ1-4; possibly TRBD1 for D (5 bases). V was pared by 4 bases and J by 5 bases, with 15 bases between. Germline CDR1 reads SGHRS; CDR2 reads YFSETQ. The CDR3 has 15 amino acids.

The chain links TRBV5-1 to TRBJ1-2; 7 bases agree with TRBD1. The CDR3 has 14 residues. Unmatched junction bases numbered 1, after V lost 0 bases and J lost 2 bases. Germline-derived CDR1 and CDR2 are SGHRS and YFSETQ. The CDR3 DNA sequence: TGCGCCAGCAGCTTGGAACAGGGGAACTATGGCTACACCTTC. This gives the protein CASSLEQGNYGYTF. Complete variable domain (other parts from reference TRBV5-1 and TRBJ1-2): KAGVTQTPRYLIKTRGQQVTLSCSPISGHRSVSWYQQTPGQGLQFLFEYFSETQRNKGNFPGRFSGRQFSNSRSEMNVSTLELGDSALYLCASSLEQGNYGYTFGSGTRLTVV.

The chain employs TRBV19 and TRBJ2-3; TRBD1 matches 8 bases. V was clipped by 7 bases and J by 6 bases; unmatched bases: 9. This CDR3 has 14 residues. The germline CDR1 and CDR2 sequences are LNHDA and SQIVND (reference sequence). The CDR3 bases are TGTGCCAGTACCTCAGACAGGGGTCGGGATACGCAGTATTTT. The encoded protein is CASTSDRGRDTQYF.

The chain has TRBV2 and TRBJ2-3; D is uncertain. The CDR3 covers 12 residues. With 6 bases removed from V and 1 base from J, the gap between germline ends came to 5 bases. The germline V gene encodes CDR1 SNHLY and CDR2 FYNNEI. This CDR3 reads CASRPGTDTQYF. CDR3 DNA sequence: TGTGCCAGCAGGCCCGGCACAGATACGCAGTATTTT.

This chain connects TRBV25-1 to TRBJ2-7; D might be TRBD1 (5 bases). The germline CDR1 and CDR2 sequences are MGHDK and SYGVNS. The CDR3 contains 14 residues. Trimming shortened V by 1 base and J by 8 bases, and 15 bases separated the two germline ends. The CDR3 DNA reads as TGTGCCAGCAGTGAATCAAGGGGCTCTACCAAGCAGTACTTC. Encoded protein: CASSESRGSTKQYF.

The chain combines TRBV19 with TRBJ1-3; D gene uncertain. Germline CDR1 and CDR2: LNHDA and SQIVND (reference sequence). The CDR3 runs 16 residues. V lost 6 bases to trimming and J lost 0 bases, with 15 bases between them. The CDR3 region is CASRPSTANSGNTIYF. The CDR3 DNA reads TGTGCCAGTAGGCCCTCAACAGCGAACTCTGGAAACACCATATATTTT.

This chain connects TRBV15 to TRBJ1-5; D may be TRBD1 (6 bases). Germline lookup yields CDR1 LNHNV and CDR2 YYDKDF (reference sequence). The CDR3 has 14 amino acids. Trimming shortened V by 0 bases and J by 7 bases, and 10 bases separated the two germline ends. CDR3 nucleotide sequence: TGTGCCACCAGCAGAGATCGGGGGCCCCAGCCCCAGCATTTT. Amino acids: CATSRDRGPQPQHF.

The chain links TRBV19 to TRBJ1-3; D remains unclear. Germline-derived CDR1 and CDR2 are LNHDA and SQIVND (reference sequence). V shed 4 bases and J shed 1 base, with 5 bases lying between them. The CDR3 consists of 13 residues. The CDR3 coding sequence is TGTGCCAGTAGTAGGGCATCTGGAAACACCATATATTTT. It yields the protein CASSRASGNTIYF. Based on the CDR3 plus reference TRBV19 and TRBJ1-3, the full variable domain is DGGITQSPKYLFRKEGQNVTLSCEQNLNHDAMYWYRQDPGQGLRLIYYSQIVNDFQKGDIAEGYSVSREKKESFPLTVTSAQKNPTAFYLCASSRASGNTIYFGEGSWLTVV.